The 22 T cell receptor beta chains given below trace back to one sample, sequenced in a study of cytomegalovirus exposure and HLA in healthy donors. Sequenced by immunoSEQ multiplex PCR; TCRdb stores in-frame clones only, minus some. The repertoire consists of 70,000 to 90,000 clones, with around four fifths occurring once and the leading ten covering 2.5% to 3%. The sequencing sample was made of PBMCs. Receptor source: a man aged 25-45 years in good health and CMV-seronegative.

The chain links TRBV5-5 to TRBJ2-1; 7 bases are a match to TRBD2. Germline V lookup: CDR1 SGHKS, CDR2 YYEKEE (reference sequence). With 4 bases clipped from V and 7 bases from J, the junction kept 11 bases outside the gene matches. CDR3 length equals 15 residues. The CDR3 loop is CASSVLGGSTNEQFF. The CDR3 coding sequence is TGTGCCAGCAGCGTCCTCGGCGGGAGTACGAATGAGCAGTTCTTC.

The rearrangement links TRBV7-8 to TRBJ1-2, with 7 bases that match TRBD1. The CDR3 runs to 14 residues. With V trimmed by 4 bases and J by 5 bases, 7 bases remained unmatched. Germline CDR1 is SGHVS and CDR2 is FQNEAQ. In nucleotides, the CDR3 is TGTGCCAGCAGCTCGACAGGGACCGGGTATGGCTACACCTTC. It specifies CASSSTGTGYGYTF.

This rearrangement joins TRBV7-2 to TRBJ1-2; D not certain. The CDR3 runs to 13 residues. Trimming shortened V by 3 bases and J by 5 bases, and 10 bases separated the two germline ends. CDR1 is SGHTA, CDR2 FQGNSA, per germline. For the CDR3, the DNA is TGTGCCAGCAGCTTTCGGGTGACGTATGGCTACACCTTC. Translating gives CASSFRVTYGYTF.

Relative to its sample, this clone is medium-sized. V and J are TRBV2 and TRBJ1-6; D perhaps matches TRBD1 (6 bases). The V gene's germline CDR1 is SNHLY and CDR2 FYNNEI. The CDR3 is 12 residues long. The V end lost 7 bases, the J end lost 12 bases, and 13 bases lay between the germline ends. The CDR3 nucleotides are TGTGCCAGCATATCAACAGGGAAACCCCTCCACTTT. Translation: CASISTGKPLHF.

The CDR3 sequence is CASRDTRGGIGSPLHF. The CDR3 DNA reads TGTGCCAGCAGAGACACTAGGGGGGGGATCGGATCACCCCTCCACTTT. The chain links TRBV6-6 to TRBJ1-6, with D possibly being TRBD1 (6 bases). V was cut by 6 bases and J by 10 bases, with 22 bases left in between. CDR3 length: 16 amino acids. Germline lookup yields CDR1 MNHNY and CDR2 SVGAGI (reference sequence).

The rearrangement uses TRBV5-1 and TRBJ1-2, with D maybe TRBD1 (5 bases). V dropped 3 bases and J dropped 3 bases, with 21 bases sitting between them. The CDR3 runs to 17 residues. Germline CDR1 SGHRS, CDR2 YFSETQ. CDR3 bases: TGCGCCAGCAGCTCTCTCCTCGGAGGGGATCTCGACTATGGCTACACCTTC. The encoded protein is CASSSLLGGDLDYGYTF.

This clone was recorded only once. The chain has TRBV4-1 and TRBJ1-5; 8 bases align to TRBD1. The CDR3 is 17 residues long. Germline V gene lookup returns CDR1 MGHRA and CDR2 YSYEKL. The junction had 16 bases not matched to a gene; V was cut back by 3 bases and J by 9 bases. CDR3 DNA sequence: TGCGCCAGCAGCCACCCGACAGGGGCTCGGGACAAGCGGCCCCAGCATTTT. Translated, it gives CASSHPTGARDKRPQHF.

V is TRBV6-4 and J is TRBJ2-7; weak D call: TRBD2 (6 bases). This CDR3 has 19 amino acids. V was clipped by 3 bases and J by 6 bases, with 30 bases between them. Looked up from germline, CDR1 is MRHNA and CDR2 is SNTAGT. CDR3 sequence (DNA): TGTGCCAGCAGTGATTCAAGATATATTAGGCCCCGGGAGAGGGTCGAGCAGTACGTC. It translates to CASSDSRYIRPRERVEQYV.

V is TRBV27 and J is TRBJ1-6; D is uncertain. This CDR3 has 12 amino acids. V lost 3 bases and J lost 14, with 11 bases in between. Germline CDR1 MNHEY, CDR2 SMNVEV (reference sequence). This CDR3 is CASSFNRYSLHF. In DNA form, the CDR3 reads TGTGCCAGCAGTTTCAACAGATACTCCCTCCACTTT.

This rearrangement joins TRBV7-9 to TRBJ2-3; a weak D match, TRBD2 (6 bases). The V gene's germline CDR1 is SEHNR and CDR2 FQNEAQ (reference sequence). The CDR3 is 14 residues long. V was cut by 3 bases and J by 5 bases, with 12 bases left in between. Here the CDR3 reads CASSFLGREDTQYF. CDR3 in DNA: TGTGCCAGCAGCTTCTTGGGGCGGGAAGATACGCAGTATTTT. Looking up the rest from reference TRBV7-9 and TRBJ2-3 gives the full variable domain: DTGVSQNPRHKITKRGQNVTFRCDPISEHNRLYWYRQTLGQGPEFLTYFQNEAQLEKSRLLSDRFSAERPKGSFSTLEIQRTEQGDSAMYLCASSFLGREDTQYFGPGTRLTVL.

Ten or more counts support this clone. This chain connects TRBV7-9 to TRBJ1-4; D remains unclear. V was clipped by 2 bases and J by 8 bases, with 15 bases between them. Germline-derived CDR1 and CDR2 are SEHNR and FQNEAQ (reference sequence). The CDR3 extends over 15 amino acids. For the CDR3, the DNA is TGTGCCAGCAGCTTATCTCTCATTCTCGGGGAAAAACTGTTTTTT. Protein: CASSLSLILGEKLFF.

This clone turned up a few times. This rearrangement joins TRBV6-6 to TRBJ2-1, with a weak D call TRBD1 (6 bases). V lost 2 bases, J lost 8 bases, and 10 bases lay in between. The germline CDR1 and CDR2 sequences are MNHNY and SVGAGI (reference sequence). The CDR3 runs to 13 residues. CDR3 amino acids: CASSYHRVDEQFF. The CDR3 nucleotides are TGTGCCAGCAGTTACCACAGGGTCGATGAGCAGTTCTTC.

This chain links TRBV29-1 with TRBJ2-5, with D possibly being TRBD1 (5 bases). V lost 6 bases, J lost 7 bases, and 9 bases lay in between. CDR1 is SQVTM, CDR2 ANQGSEA, per germline. This CDR3 is 10 amino acids long. For the CDR3, the DNA is TGCAGCGTCGGCCAGGGGACCCAGTACTTC. This translates into CSVGQGTQYF.

This clone was seen just once. The gene calls are TRBV25-1 and TRBJ2-5, with D possibly matching TRBD1 (6 bases). This CDR3 has 15 amino acids. Germline CDR1 MGHDK, CDR2 SYGVNS. The V end was cut by 5 bases, the J end by 5 bases, with 18 bases between. The CDR3 nucleotides read TGTGCCAGCAGTACCCCCGGGACAATAATTGAGACCCAGTACTTC. It yields the protein CASSTPGTIIETQYF.

The V and J genes are TRBV19 and TRBJ1-1, with D possibly TRBD1 on 5 matching bases. The CDR3 extends over 15 amino acids. Trimming pared 5 bases from V and 3 bases from J, leaving 16 bases between. Germline V gene sequence: CDR1 LNHDA, CDR2 SQIVND (reference sequence). CDR3 loop: CASSPPEGVDTEAFF. Written as DNA, the CDR3 is TGTGCCAGTAGTCCCCCCGAAGGGGTGGACACTGAAGCTTTCTTT.

This chain connects TRBV7-8 to TRBJ2-5, with D perhaps matching TRBD2 (6 bases). Per germline, CDR1 SGHVS and CDR2 FQNEAQ. Trimming took off 4 bases at V and 1 base at J, with 19 bases between the two ends. The CDR3 is 17 amino acids. The CDR3 DNA sequence: TGTGCCAGCAGCTACCGATTAGCGGAGAATATCCAAGAGACCCAGTACTTC. Its protein is CASSYRLAENIQETQYF. The variable domain in full, with the rest retrieved from reference TRBV7-8 and TRBJ2-5, is GAGVSQSPRYKVAKRGQDVALRCDPISGHVSLFWYQQALGQGPEFLTYFQNEAQLDKSGLPSDRFFAERPEGSVSTLKIQRTQQEDSAVYLCASSYRLAENIQETQYFGPGTRLLVL.

The chain recombines TRBV10-3 with TRBJ2-7; 7 nucleotides match TRBD1. CDR3 length: 14 amino acids. The V segment lost 0 bases and the J segment 2 bases; nucleotides outside the gene matches: 1. CDR1 is ENHRY, CDR2 SYGVKD, per germline. Here the CDR3 reads CAISESGQPYEQYF. In nucleotides, the CDR3 is TGTGCCATCAGTGAGTCGGGACAGCCCTACGAGCAGTACTTC.

The chain's CDR3 is CASSLQAYGYTF. The CDR3, as DNA: TGTGCCAGCAGTTTACAGGCCTATGGCTACACCTTC. The chain joins TRBV28 to TRBJ1-2; D is undetermined. Germline lookup yields CDR1 MDHEN and CDR2 SYDVKM. The length of the CDR3 is 12 residues. V shed 2 bases and J shed 4 bases, with 5 bases lying between them.

V and J are TRBV4-2 and TRBJ1-2, with D uncertain. Germline V gives CDR1 LGHNA, CDR2 YNFKEQ. Trimming left V 0 bases short and J 2 bases short, with 10 bases between. The CDR3 covers 15 residues. The CDR3, as DNA: TGTGCCAGCAGCCAAGAACACACAGAAAACTATGGCTACACCTTC. Its translation: CASSQEHTENYGYTF.

CDR3 sequence (DNA): TGTGCCAGCAGTTTACCGCAGACCTACGAGCAGTACTTC. Residues: CASSLPQTYEQYF. The genes are TRBV28 and TRBJ2-7; the D is unclear. Trimming removed 2 bases at V and 2 bases at J, with 7 bases between. The CDR3 consists of 13 residues. Looked up from germline, CDR1 is MDHEN and CDR2 is SYDVKM.

The genes are TRBV27 and TRBJ2-3; 11 bases fit TRBD2. CDR1 is MNHEY, CDR2 SMNVEV, per germline (reference sequence). V lost 6 bases, J lost 2 bases, and 7 bases stayed unmatched. The CDR3 sequence is 16 residues long. CDR3 bases: TGTGCCAGCAGCGCCCCTAGCGGGGGGCACACAGATACGCAGTATTTT. Its protein product is CASSAPSGGHTDTQYF.

This chain connects TRBV5-1 to TRBJ2-3, with TRBD1 as a possible D gene (6 bases). The V and J ends lost 2 bases and 5 bases respectively, with 12 bases between them. Per germline, CDR1 SGHRS and CDR2 YFSETQ. This CDR3 has 14 amino acids. The CDR3 bases are TGCGCCAGCAGCTTACAGGGTCGGGAAGATACGCAGTATTTT. Amino acids: CASSLQGREDTQYF.